A single TCR beta chain is shown here with its context. Dosing: nivolumab 3 mg/kg IV, weeks 1, 4, 7, 10, then every two weeks to week 26. This entry comes from a study of ipilimumab plus nivolumab after autologous stem cell transplantation. Study at large: A median of roughly eight nivolumab and roughly 5 ipilimumab doses were given. The DLBCL group included primary refractory and relapsed cases.

The germline gives CDR1 SGHRS, CDR2 YFSETQ. V was shortened by 4 bases and J by 2 bases, with 16 bases between the two germline ends. The CDR3 is made up of 15 amino acids. This table comes from immunoSEQ multiplex PCR, and its TCRdb copy is limited to in-frame clones, with some not included. This sample has about 23,000 clones; roughly 80% occur once, and the top ten carry 20% to 30%. This chain connects TRBV5-1 to TRBJ2-7; D gene ambiguous. The material was PBMCs, obtained in a trial of ipilimumab plus nivolumab as post-transplant consolidation. The TCR originated in a male donor with diffuse large B-cell lymphoma. The CDR3 region is CASSPHPGSPYEQYF. In DNA, the CDR3 is TGCGCCAGCAGCCCCCACCCCGGGTCCCCCTACGAGCAGTACTTC.